A selection of T cell receptor beta chains follows, all from one sample in a study of cytomegalovirus exposure and HLA in healthy donors. Sequenced by immunoSEQ multiplex PCR; TCRdb stores in-frame clones only, minus some. Counted here are roughly 170,000 clones, 70% to 85% occurring once; the ten biggest clones make up 4.8%. The sequenced material came from PBMCs. The receptors come from a man between 18 and 35 years old in good health and CMV-seronegative. Each CDR3 is given without its conserved first and last residue. The order of the fields is clone size, V gene, J gene, CDR3 protein. Clone size is stated in some rows and not others, as once, few, many or a class when expanded.

abundance: -
v_gene: TRBV5-1
j_gene: TRBJ2-3
CDR3aa: ASSWGQNTDTQY

abundance: -
v_gene: TRBV5-1
j_gene: TRBJ1-4
CDR3aa: ASSETSPGQRNEKLF

abundance: few
v_gene: TRBV6-5
j_gene: TRBJ2-2
CDR3aa: ASSLQGNTGELF

abundance: -
v_gene: TRBV6-5
j_gene: TRBJ1-1
CDR3aa: ASSSRQGSLNTEAF

abundance: -
v_gene: TRBV7-2
j_gene: TRBJ1-2
CDR3aa: ASSLLLSETGGYT

abundance: few
v_gene: TRBV6-6
j_gene: TRBJ1-1
CDR3aa: ASRPPGQGNTEAF

abundance: once
v_gene: TRBV5-1
j_gene: TRBJ2-7
CDR3aa: ASSLTGQGAHEQY

abundance: -
v_gene: TRBV7-9
j_gene: TRBJ2-2
CDR3aa: ASSQGQTDTGELF

abundance: once
v_gene: TRBV9
j_gene: TRBJ2-7
CDR3aa: ASSTVADRGLYEQY

abundance: -
v_gene: TRBV7-2
j_gene: TRBJ1-1
CDR3aa: ASSLSGNTEAF

abundance: -
v_gene: TRBV29-1
j_gene: TRBJ2-7
CDR3aa: SVEDPGLAGESYEQY

abundance: -
v_gene: TRBV9
j_gene: TRBJ2-5
CDR3aa: ASSVGLAGPGTQY

abundance: -
v_gene: TRBV28
j_gene: TRBJ2-1
CDR3aa: ASSRDSPYHNEQF

abundance: -
v_gene: TRBV18
j_gene: TRBJ2-1
CDR3aa: ASFSGEANEQF

abundance: -
v_gene: TRBV28
j_gene: TRBJ2-7
CDR3aa: ASSSAYEQY

abundance: -
v_gene: TRBV19
j_gene: TRBJ2-1
CDR3aa: ASSMTGDEQF

abundance: -
v_gene: TRBV27
j_gene: TRBJ2-3
CDR3aa: ASRSLAGASDTQY

abundance: few
v_gene: TRBV6-6
j_gene: TRBJ2-1
CDR3aa: ASTTGVVEQF

abundance: -
v_gene: TRBV18
j_gene: TRBJ2-1
CDR3aa: ASSARWTVNEQF

abundance: -
v_gene: TRBV11-2
j_gene: TRBJ1-4
CDR3aa: ASSPTVGNEKLF

abundance: -
v_gene: TRBV10-3
j_gene: TRBJ2-2
CDR3aa: AISDPTAKRAGELF

abundance: -
v_gene: TRBV5-4
j_gene: TRBJ2-7
CDR3aa: ASSYQRTGPHEQY

abundance: -
v_gene: TRBV5-8
j_gene: TRBJ2-2
CDR3aa: ASSLYRNTGELF

abundance: -
v_gene: TRBV19
j_gene: TRBJ2-2
CDR3aa: ASSIFPTVYLVTGELF

abundance: -
v_gene: TRBV19
j_gene: TRBJ2-7
CDR3aa: ASSPTPGLADEQY

abundance: once
v_gene: TRBV6-5
j_gene: TRBJ2-1
CDR3aa: ASSYYRDRAYNEQF

abundance: -
v_gene: TRBV6-5
j_gene: TRBJ2-1
CDR3aa: ASRDRGRDEQF

abundance: -
v_gene: TRBV5-4
j_gene: TRBJ2-2
CDR3aa: ASSPGTSGWTGELF

abundance: -
v_gene: TRBV4-2
j_gene: TRBJ2-3
CDR3aa: ASSQDKGLDTDTQY

abundance: -
v_gene: TRBV28
j_gene: TRBJ2-1
CDR3aa: ASSSGQGLSNEQF

abundance: -
v_gene: TRBV10-3
j_gene: TRBJ1-2
CDR3aa: AISETDRGLRGYT

abundance: -
v_gene: TRBV6-5
j_gene: TRBJ2-5
CDR3aa: GSGGYQETQY

abundance: -
v_gene: TRBV11-2
j_gene: TRBJ2-3
CDR3aa: ASRSMRGDTDTQY

abundance: -
v_gene: TRBV7-9
j_gene: TRBJ2-5
CDR3aa: ASSSQGALVRETQY

abundance: -
v_gene: TRBV13
j_gene: TRBJ1-6
CDR3aa: ASSQGQGNSPLH

abundance: -
v_gene: TRBV30
j_gene: TRBJ2-1
CDR3aa: AWASGTYNEQF

abundance: once
v_gene: TRBV7-2
j_gene: TRBJ2-3
CDR3aa: ASSPLLWSGFSDTQY

abundance: -
v_gene: TRBV5-8
j_gene: TRBJ1-3
CDR3aa: ASSLAQGNTIY

abundance: once
v_gene: TRBV11-1
j_gene: TRBJ2-1
CDR3aa: ASSLLVLGEQF

abundance: -
v_gene: TRBV11-3
j_gene: TRBJ2-2
CDR3aa: ASSPGQRGNTGELF

abundance: -
v_gene: TRBV5-1
j_gene: TRBJ1-2
CDR3aa: ASSLEGFRNYGYT

abundance: -
v_gene: TRBV27
j_gene: TRBJ2-5
CDR3aa: ASSFRHSQETQY

abundance: once
v_gene: TRBV4-3
j_gene: TRBJ1-1
CDR3aa: ASSQEWGQNTEAF

abundance: -
v_gene: TRBV11-2
j_gene: TRBJ2-7
CDR3aa: ASSLVSEAIEQY

abundance: -
v_gene: TRBV18
j_gene: TRBJ1-4
CDR3aa: ASSPGQAINEKLF

abundance: once
v_gene: TRBV4-1
j_gene: TRBJ2-7
CDR3aa: ASSQGLSSYEQY

abundance: -
v_gene: TRBV11-2
j_gene: TRBJ2-2
CDR3aa: ASSSTGGRTGELF

abundance: once
v_gene: TRBV28
j_gene: TRBJ2-7
CDR3aa: ASSLARREQY

abundance: -
v_gene: TRBV9
j_gene: TRBJ2-2
CDR3aa: ASSVARAGELF

abundance: -
v_gene: TRBV6-5
j_gene: TRBJ1-2
CDR3aa: ASSENRVTGYT

abundance: -
v_gene: TRBV6-5
j_gene: TRBJ2-7
CDR3aa: ASSGDSLYEQY

abundance: -
v_gene: TRBV9
j_gene: TRBJ2-7
CDR3aa: ASSPRGDPGSYEQY

abundance: -
v_gene: TRBV2
j_gene: TRBJ2-6
CDR3aa: ASEPRSSGANVLT